A single T cell receptor beta chain is shown here with its context. Antigen specificity is unknown. The CDR3 covers 18 residues. Germline V gives CDR1 SGHDN, CDR2 FVKESK. V was pared by 2 bases and J by 7 bases, with 19 bases of the junction left unmatched. This entry is derived from a study of T cell repertoires in cytomegalovirus infection. Across the whole study: Selected CMV epitopes included recently identified HLA-C-restricted ones as well as well-studied HLA-B-restricted ones.

Broader study findings: Identification of carriers of CMV plus the relevant HLA was performed using cumulative public TCR beta family frequency. HLA-C-restricted, CMV-specific TCR beta clonotypes were dominant ex vivo.

TCRdb called the reads again in MiXCR, with one record for every CDR3 protein. The sample lists about 920,000 distinct CDR3 sequences, roughly 30% occurring once. This clonotype originated in a human donor in good health (CMV status not recorded). Some clones in this sample may be carry-over from other donors' samples. The material sequenced was cultured CD8+ T cells from PBMCs, taken from culture after CMV antigen stimulation. The V call is TRBV14, the J call TRBJ1-1; 7 nucleotides line up with TRBD1. CDR3 protein: CASSQLKGGGRTGFEAFF. CDR3 nucleotides: TGTGCCAGCAGCCAATTGAAAGGGGGCGGAAGGACGGGTTTTGAAGCTTTCTTT.